This T cell receptor (beta chain) is drawn from a study of blood T cell repertoires in COVID-19. Overall study: Donors in the United States, Italy and Spain gave samples during acute or convalescent COVID-19. T cells, B-cell-depleted T cells, or PBMCs provided the cDNA or gDNA that served as material.

Original data processing: Researchers report that nucleated cell counts were estimated from reference gene primer amplification. The repertoire was sequenced with immunoSEQ multiplex PCR; TCRdb's copy has only in-frame clones and lacks some. The V and J calls and clone size are taken from that table; D and trimming were inferred from the DNA. The table shows some 170,000 clones, with more than 60% occurring only once. Germline V gene lookup returns CDR1 LGHNA and CDR2 YNFKEQ. The length of the CDR3 is 14 residues. Trimming removed 3 bases from V and 4 bases from J, with 12 bases in between. Sequenced: peripheral blood. The chain employs TRBV4-2 and TRBJ1-2, with D possibly TRBD1 on 5 matching bases. The source is a man between 70 and 80 years old with acute or convalescent COVID-19. The CDR3 sequence: CASSQGGRIYGYTF. Written as DNA, the CDR3 is TGTGCCAGCAGCCAGGGGGGACGGATCTATGGCTACACCTTC.